This T cell receptor (beta chain) was retrieved from a study of blood T cell repertoires in COVID-19. Measured with immunoSEQ multiplex PCR; TCRdb has only the in-frame clones, and not every one. The data show about 150,000 clones, with approximately 85% seen just once and around 0.63% held by the top ten. The CDR3 consists of 14 residues. J was trimmed by 5 bases and V by 4 bases; bases with no gene match: 6. CDR1 SGHDN and CDR2 FVKESK come from the germline V gene. Sequenced sample: peripheral blood. This receptor was obtained from a man in his sixties with COVID-19, enrolled during active disease. The J gene is TRBJ1-2, the V gene TRBV14, with TRBD1 matching over 8 bases. The CDR3 loop is CASSLDRGPYGYTF. In DNA, the CDR3 is TGTGCCAGCAGCCTCGACAGGGGACCTTATGGCTACACCTTC.